These T cell receptor beta chains were read from a single sample in a study of T cells in Graves' hyperthyroidism and ophthalmopathy. TCRdb re-called the multiplex PCR reads through MiXCR, storing one row per CDR3 protein. The sample records more than 500,000 distinct CDR3 sequences, about 15% being singletons. Source material: blood. The receptor set was obtained from a middle-aged woman with Graves' ophthalmopathy. CDR3s include the opening cysteine and the closing phenylalanine or tryptophan. D genes are given only for firm matches. Part of the rows lack a size; the others show once, few, many or a class for expanded clones.

d_call	v_call	j_call	clone_size	cdr3_nt	cdr3_aa
TRBD2	TRBV19	TRBJ2-5	few	TGTGCCAGCCGACTAGCGCGTCAAGAGACCCAGTACTTC	CASRLARQETQYF
-	TRBV5-1	TRBJ2-7	many	TGCGCCAGCAGCTTGGACTGGGTCTACGAGCAGTACTTC	CASSLDWVYEQYF
TRBD2	TRBV2	TRBJ2-7	many	TGTGCCAGCAGTGAACAGGGACTAGCGGGAACTTACGAGCAGTACTTC	CASSEQGLAGTYEQYF
-	TRBV13	TRBJ1-1	many	TGTGCCAGCGCAGAGGGGAGGGACACTGAAGCTTTCTTT	CASAEGRDTEAFF
-	TRBV19	TRBJ2-7	many	TGTGCCAGTAGCCTCTCCGGGCAGTCCTACGAGCAGTACTTC	CASSLSGQSYEQYF
-	TRBV28	TRBJ2-7	many	TGTGCCAGCAGTTTTTGGCAGGGCCCTACCTACGAGCAGTACTTC	CASSFWQGPTYEQYF
-	TRBV30	TRBJ1-1	many	TGTGCCTGGAGTGAGGGACCGAACACTGAAGCTTTCTTT	CAWSEGPNTEAFF
TRBD1	TRBV7-4	TRBJ1-1	few	TGTGCCAGCAGCTTAGGGCTAGGACAGGGGATAACTGAAGCTTTCTTT	CASSLGLGQGITEAFF
-	TRBV11-2	TRBJ2-2	-	TGTGCCAGCAGCTTAGAGTGGGATTCGCTTACGAACACCGGGGAGCTGTTTTTT	CASSLEWDSLTNTGELFF
-	TRBV18	TRBJ2-7	few	TGTGCCAGCTCACCAGGGAAGGGGAGGTACGAGCAGTACTTC	CASSPGKGRYEQYF
-	TRBV11-2	TRBJ2-6	-	TGTGCCAGCAGCTTAGGTAGGGGACAGGCCAACGTCCTGACTTTC	CASSLGRGQANVLTF
TRBD2	TRBV5-1	TRBJ2-2	-	TGCGCCAGCAGCTTCGCGGGAGGGCTGAACACCGGGGAGCTGTTTTTT	CASSFAGGLNTGELFF
TRBD1	TRBV13	TRBJ2-7	many	TGTGCCAGCAGCTCCCGGGACAGGAGCTACTACGAGCAGTACTTC	CASSSRDRSYYEQYF
-	TRBV24-1	TRBJ2-2	many	TGTGCCACCAGTGATCCTGGAAGGGGGGACACCGGGGAGCTGTTTTTT	CATSDPGRGDTGELFF
-	TRBV28	TRBJ2-2	-	TGTGCCAGCAGGATGGGGGGGCTGAACACCGGGGAGCTGTTTTTT	CASRMGGLNTGELFF
-	TRBV5-5	TRBJ2-2	-	TGTGCCAGCAGCTTGGGACAGGCCTCGAACACCGGGGAGCTGTTTTTT	CASSLGQASNTGELFF
-	TRBV25-1	TRBJ1-1	many	TGTGCCAGCAGTGAGCTTACCACTGAAGCTTTCTTT	CASSELTTEAFF
-	TRBV12-3/TRBV12-4	TRBJ2-7	many	TGTGCCAGCAGAAAAGGACAGTCCTACGAGCAGTACTTC	CASRKGQSYEQYF
TRBD1	TRBV12-3/TRBV12-4	TRBJ2-5	many	TGTGCCAGCACCCCCGACAGGGCCCAAGAGACCCAGTACTTC	CASTPDRAQETQYF
-	TRBV12-3/TRBV12-4	TRBJ2-2	many	TGTGCCAGCAGTTTACAGGCGAACACCGGGGAGCTGGTTTTT	CASSLQANTGELVF
-	TRBV28	TRBJ2-7	many	TGTGCCAGCAGGGCTCGGACCGATGAACCCACCTACGAGCAGTACTTC	CASRARTDEPTYEQYF
-	TRBV28	TRBJ1-5	many	TGTGCCAGCAGTCCCCCCGGGGGGCCCTATCAGCCCCAGCATTTT	CASSPPGGPYQPQHF
-	TRBV20-1	TRBJ2-7	-	TGCAGTGCCCCCCGGGGAGGGGGCTACGAGCAGTACTTC	CSAPRGGGYEQYF
-	TRBV20-1	TRBJ1-3	many	TGCAGTGCTAAGGACGGAACTGGAAACACCATATATTTT	CSAKDGTGNTIYF
-	TRBV10-3	TRBJ2-4	many	TGTGCCATCAGTGACCCACAGGGCGCCAAAAACATTCAGTACTTC	CAISDPQGAKNIQYF
-	TRBV7-2	TRBJ2-7	many	TGTGCCAGCAGCCCGACGGGAGGGGGCGGCTACGAGCAGTACTTC	CASSPTGGGGYEQYF
TRBD1	TRBV28	TRBJ2-5	many	TGTGCCAGCAGTGGTGGACAGGTACTAGGAGAGACCCAGTACTTC	CASSGGQVLGETQYF
-	TRBV11-2	TRBJ2-7	many	TGTGCCAGCAGCCAAACGGACGGCCCTCCCTACGAGCAGTACTTC	CASSQTDGPPYEQYF
-	TRBV4-3	TRBJ2-2	few	TGCGCCAGCAGCCAAGATCGCCATGACTCTTACGGGGAGCTGTTTTTT	CASSQDRHDSYGELFF
-	TRBV6-4	TRBJ2-7	few	TGTGCCAGCAGCCGGGTCCGGGGTCCGGGAGCCTACGAGCAGTACTTC	CASSRVRGPGAYEQYF
-	TRBV6-1	TRBJ2-6	-	TGTGCCAGTTCCACAGGGATGAACTCTGGGGCCAACGTCCTGACTTTC	CASSTGMNSGANVLTF
TRBD2	TRBV29-1	TRBJ2-7	-	TGCAGCGTTGTGGGAGGGCGGACCTACGAGCAGTACTTC	CSVVGGRTYEQYF
TRBD2	TRBV7-9	TRBJ2-5	-	TGTGCCAGCAGCCCTGGACTAGCGGGAGGCGAATCAGAGACCCAGTACTTC	CASSPGLAGGESETQYF
TRBD2	TRBV7-9	TRBJ2-7	few	TGTGCCAGCAGCTTCCCTAGCGGGGGTTACGAGCAGTACTTC	CASSFPSGGYEQYF
-	TRBV7-9	TRBJ2-7	many	TGTGCCAGCAGCCCACCCGGCGACGAGCAGTACTTC	CASSPPGDEQYF
-	TRBV7-3	TRBJ2-2	many	TGTGCCAGCACCCCCCTTGCGAACACCGGGGAGCTGTTTTTT	CASTPLANTGELFF
TRBD2	TRBV19	TRBJ2-7	many	TGTGCCAGTAGTATGTTTTTTGCGGGAGGTGATGACGAGCAGTACTTC	CASSMFFAGGDDEQYF
-	TRBV28	TRBJ2-2	few	TGTGCCAGCAACCGCAGGAGGAACACCGGGGAGCTGTTTTTT	CASNRRRNTGELFF
TRBD1	TRBV10-3	TRBJ2-5	many	TGTGCCATCAGTGCGGACAGGGGCCAAGAGACCCAGTACTTC	CAISADRGQETQYF
-	TRBV9	TRBJ1-6	many	TGTGCCAGCAGCGTAGCCGGGAATTCACCCCTCCACTTT	CASSVAGNSPLHF
-	TRBV12-3/TRBV12-4	TRBJ1-1	many	TGTGCCACGACCGGATCGGGGGGAGGCACTGAAGCTTTCTTT	CATTGSGGGTEAFF
TRBD2	TRBV20-1	TRBJ2-7	many	TGCAGTGCTAGCGGGACTAGCGGGAGGGTCTCCTACGAGCAGTACTTC	CSASGTSGRVSYEQYF
TRBD1	TRBV15	TRBJ2-5	many	TGTGCCACCAGCAAACTAGGACAGGGGGTCAAAGAGACCCAGTACTTC	CATSKLGQGVKETQYF
TRBD1	TRBV6-2/TRBV6-3	TRBJ2-7	few	TGTGCCAGCAGCAGGGGACAGGCCTCTTTCGAGCAGTACTTC	CASSRGQASFEQYF
TRBD1	TRBV10-1	TRBJ2-5	-	TGCGCCAGCAGTGACCTCAGACAGGGTCCCCGCGGGTGGAGGGAGACCCAGTACTTC	CASSDLRQGPRGWRETQYF
-	TRBV12-3/TRBV12-4	TRBJ2-2	many	TGTGCCAGCAGCCACAGCACCGCGAACACCGGGGAGCTGTTTTTT	CASSHSTANTGELFF
-	TRBV7-2	TRBJ1-1	many	TGTGCCAGCAGCTTCCAGACATCATCGGAAGCTTTCTTT	CASSFQTSSEAFF
-	TRBV5-1	TRBJ2-7	few	TGCGCCAGCAGCTTGGACAGGGTCGCCTACGAGCAGTACTTC	CASSLDRVAYEQYF
TRBD2	TRBV24-1	TRBJ2-5	many	TGTGCCACCGCAGCGGGAGGGCCTGGGGAGACCCAGTACTTC	CATAAGGPGETQYF
-	TRBV2	TRBJ2-2	many	TGTGCCAGCAGGGGGGAAGGGACCACCGGGGAGCTGTTTTTT	CASRGEGTTGELFF